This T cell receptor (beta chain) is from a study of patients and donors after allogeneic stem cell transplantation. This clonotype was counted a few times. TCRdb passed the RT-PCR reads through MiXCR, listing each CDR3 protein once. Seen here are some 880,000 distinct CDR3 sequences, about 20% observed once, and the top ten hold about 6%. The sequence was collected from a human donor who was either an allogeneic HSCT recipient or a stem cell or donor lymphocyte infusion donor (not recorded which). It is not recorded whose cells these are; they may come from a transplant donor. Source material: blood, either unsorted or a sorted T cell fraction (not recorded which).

The CDR3 bases are TGCGCCAGCAGCCCAAGACAGGGGGCAGTAAGTTATGGCTACACCTTC. It is translated as CASSPRQGAVSYGYTF. The V gene is TRBV5-1, the J gene TRBJ1-2, with TRBD1 matching 10 bases. Germline assignment: CDR1 SGHRS and CDR2 YFSETQ. The CDR3 extends over 16 amino acids. Trimming removed 4 bases from V and 5 bases from J; junction bases left unmatched: 11.